The 30 T cell receptor beta chains listed next were all sequenced from one sample in a study of vaccination effects on CD4 cells after COVID-19. Profiling relied on immunoSEQ multiplex PCR, and the TCRdb table lists in-frame clones only, not all of them. The sample has approximately 37,000 clones, more than 75% seen once. These receptors' targets are unknown. Researchers isolated CD4+ T cells once less than twelve days of culture had elapsed. The specimen was CD4+ T cells from PBMCs cultured without peptide, collected before COVID-19 vaccination. The receptors shown here come from a human donor who received a COVID-19 vaccine.

This chain links TRBV18 with TRBJ2-5, with TRBD2 matching 10 bases. This CDR3 is built from 17 residues. V lost 0 bases and J lost 2; bases outside the gene matches: 6. Germline lookup yields CDR1 KGHSH and CDR2 LQKENI. CDR3 DNA: TGTGCCAGCTCACCACCTACCGGACTAGCGGCGCAAGAGACCCAGTACTTC. As protein: CASSPPTGLAAQETQYF.

This rearrangement joins TRBV7-6 to TRBJ1-2; possible D gene TRBD1, 5 bases. Germline-derived CDR1 and CDR2 are SGHVS and FNYEAQ. V gave up 4 bases and J gave up 2 bases, with 17 bases separating them. The CDR3 runs 16 residues. The CDR3 coding sequence is TGTGCCAGCAGCTCAACGGTCCCGGGGACGAACTATGGCTACACCTTC. Translation gives CASSSTVPGTNYGYTF.

The chain links TRBV2 to TRBJ2-5; D perhaps matches TRBD1 (8 bases). V shed 6 bases and J shed 2 bases, with 16 bases lying between them. Looked up from germline, CDR1 is SNHLY and CDR2 is FYNNEI. The CDR3 sequence is 15 residues long. Written as DNA, the CDR3 is TGTGCCAGCAGGGGGGGGACAGGTGTGCAAGAGACCCAGTACTTC. Translated, it gives CASRGGTGVQETQYF. The full variable domain, with the rest looked up from reference TRBV2 and TRBJ2-5, is EPEVTQTPSHQVTQMGQEVILRCVPISNHLYFYWYRQILGQKVEFLVSFYNNEISEKSEIFDDQFSVERPDGSNFTLKIRSTKLEDSAMYFCASRGGTGVQETQYFGPGTRLLVL.

The chain has TRBV27 and TRBJ2-2; D remains ambiguous. Germline CDR1 and CDR2: MNHEY and SMNVEV (reference sequence). Trimming left V 6 bases short and J 4 bases short, with 12 bases between. The CDR3 has 14 residues. CDR3 nucleotide sequence: TGTGCCAGCAGGCTTCGCGGTGTCACCGGGGAGCTGTTTTTT. It translates to CASRLRGVTGELFF.

V and J are TRBV25-1 and TRBJ1-2; unclear D gene. CDR3 size: 14 residues. Germline V gives CDR1 MGHDK, CDR2 SYGVNS. The germline V and J ends were trimmed by 6 bases and 0 bases, with 11 bases remaining between them. Written as DNA, the CDR3 is TGTGCCAGCAGCCCACATCAGCCTAACTATGGCTACACCTTC. It codes for CASSPHQPNYGYTF.

V and J are TRBV7-8 and TRBJ2-7, with 7 positions matching TRBD1. The V gene's germline CDR1 is SGHVS and CDR2 FQNEAQ. The ends lost 2 bases at V and 3 bases at J; junction bases unmatched: 1. The CDR3 runs to 13 residues. CDR3 sequence (DNA): TGTGCCAGCAGCTTAAGACAGGGCTACGAGCAGTACGTC. Protein product: CASSLRQGYEQYV.

This rearrangement joins TRBV5-6 to TRBJ2-3, with D perhaps TRBD1 (5 bases). CDR1 and CDR2 (germline): SGHDT, YYEEEE. CDR3 length: 15 amino acids. Trimming cost V 0 bases and J 0 bases, with 8 bases left between them. Here the CDR3 DNA reads TGTGCCAGCAGCTTGGTAGACAGTAGCACAGATACGCAGTATTTT. Protein sequence: CASSLVDSSTDTQYF.

By sample share, this clone is medium-sized (0.01 to 0.1%). The rearrangement joins TRBV5-1 to TRBJ1-6; the D is unclear. The CDR3 is 13 residues long. Per germline, CDR1 SGHRS and CDR2 YFSETQ. Trimming cost V 0 bases and J 10 bases, with 8 bases left between them. The chain's CDR3 is CASSLGSDSPLHF. CDR3 DNA: TGCGCCAGCAGCTTGGGCTCGGACTCACCCCTCCACTTT.

The rearrangement uses TRBV28 and TRBJ2-3, with D perhaps TRBD1 (6 bases). Trimming took 7 bases from V and 10 from J, leaving 24 bases between them. The CDR3 contains 15 residues. CDR1 and CDR2 (germline): MDHEN, SYDVKM. The CDR3 bases are TGTGCCAGCAAGTTTATGGATCCTAAGGGGGTTTCGCAGTATTTT. Its translation: CASKFMDPKGVSQYF.

The chain combines TRBV15 with TRBJ1-4; D possibly corresponds to TRBD1 (6 bases). CDR3 length: 16 amino acids. Trimming took off 0 bases at V and 7 bases at J, with 15 bases between the two ends. The germline gives CDR1 LNHNV, CDR2 YYDKDF (reference sequence). The CDR3 sequence is CATSRDYGRGGEKLFF. Written as DNA, the CDR3 is TGTGCCACCAGCAGAGATTACGGGAGAGGGGGTGAAAAACTGTTTTTT.

The J gene is TRBJ1-3, the V gene TRBV6-5; tentative D call: TRBD1 (5 bases). Trimming left V 7 bases short and J 2 bases short, with 9 bases between. Germline V CDR1 and CDR2: MNHEY, SVGAGI. This CDR3 has 13 residues. The CDR3 bases are TGTGCCAGCAATACAGGACCTGGAAACACCATATATTTT. Translation: CASNTGPGNTIYF.

The gene calls are TRBV21-1 and TRBJ1-2; the table gives TRBD1 as D, unverified against the DNA. TRBV21-1 is described as a pseudogene. This CDR3 has 14 amino acids. The CDR3 here is CATHSSRANYGYTF. In nucleotides, the CDR3 is TGTGCCACCCACTCGAGCAGGGCAAACTATGGCTACACCTTC.

This chain joins TRBV6-2 or TRBV6-3 and TRBJ1-1; 12 nucleotides line up with TRBD1. Germline lookup yields CDR1 MNHEY and CDR2 SVGEGT. This CDR3 region has 16 residues. The ends lost 4 bases at V and 5 bases at J; junction bases unmatched: 8. The CDR3 loop reads CASSSLPGQGATEAFF. The DNA of the CDR3 is TGTGCCAGCAGTTCTTTACCGGGACAGGGGGCAACTGAAGCTTTCTTT.

This clone showed up just a few times. The chain combines TRBV30 with TRBJ1-1; the D gene is possibly TRBD1 (6 bases). CDR1 GTSNPN and CDR2 SVGIG come from the germline V gene (reference sequence). V gave up 5 bases and J gave up 4 bases, with 17 bases separating them. CDR3 length equals 14 residues. The CDR3 loop is CAWGMMGAGTEAFF. CDR3 DNA: TGTGCCTGGGGTATGATGGGGGCGGGCACTGAAGCTTTCTTT.

This chain connects TRBV5-1 to TRBJ2-1, with D possibly matching TRBD1 (6 bases). This CDR3 has 14 amino acids. V was pared by 4 bases and J by 4 bases, with 12 bases between. Germline assignment: CDR1 SGHRS and CDR2 YFSETQ. Written as DNA, the CDR3 is TGCGCCAGCAGCCGAGGGGGAGAATACAATGAGCAGTTCTTC. Translation gives CASSRGGEYNEQFF.

The chain links TRBV29-1 to TRBJ2-1, with D possibly being TRBD2 (7 bases). V dropped 7 bases and J dropped 10 bases, with 23 bases sitting between them. CDR1 is SQVTM and CDR2 is ANQGSEA in the germline V gene. The CDR3 sequence is 14 residues long. The CDR3 bases are TGCAGCGCACTGGGAGGGGGGGGAAATACGGAGCAGTTCTTC. This sequence encodes CSALGGGGNTEQFF.

This clone came up a few times. J is TRBJ2-7 and V is TRBV10-3, with a weak D call TRBD2 (6 bases). Germline assignment: CDR1 ENHRY and CDR2 SYGVKD. This CDR3 is 16 amino acids long. The CDR3 is CAISEGPGRTSFEQYV. The DNA of the CDR3 is TGTGCCATCAGTGAAGGACCCGGGAGAACTTCCTTCGAGCAGTACGTC.

The rearrangement joins TRBV2 to TRBJ1-1; a possible D gene is TRBD1 (5 bases). The CDR3 runs 14 residues. The ends were cut back, 6 bases at V and 5 bases at J, with 16 bases in the middle. Germline V gene lookup returns CDR1 SNHLY and CDR2 FYNNEI. The CDR3 DNA reads TGTGCCAGCAGCGATAGGGGAAAGGGGACTGAAGCTTTCTTT. Protein sequence: CASSDRGKGTEAFF.

The chain has TRBV6-2 or TRBV6-3 and TRBJ1-2, with D unclear. The CDR3 covers 12 residues. Germline-derived CDR1 and CDR2 are MNHEY and SVGEGT. The germline V and J ends were trimmed by 4 bases and 8 bases, with 11 bases remaining between them. CDR3 in DNA: TGTGCCAGCAGTTTTACAGTCTGGGGCTACACCTTC. It translates to CASSFTVWGYTF.

V is TRBV15 and J is TRBJ1-4; TRBD1 agrees at 9 bases. Germline V gene sequence: CDR1 LNHNV, CDR2 YYDKDF (reference sequence). The trim removed 0 bases at V and 10 bases at J, leaving 6 bases unmatched. This CDR3 contains 15 residues. The CDR3 reads CATSREGQGFGKLFF. Written as DNA, the CDR3 is TGTGCCACCAGCAGAGAGGGACAGGGTTTCGGAAAACTGTTTTTT.

The chain has TRBV6-5 and TRBJ2-1; 8 bases line up with TRBD1. CDR1 is MNHEY, CDR2 SVGAGI, per germline. V lost 6 bases, J lost 0 bases, and 4 bases stayed unmatched. The CDR3 consists of 15 residues. CDR3 sequence (DNA): TGTGCCAGCAGGAGTACAGGGGGCTCCTACAATGAGCAGTTCTTC. This gives the protein CASRSTGGSYNEQFF.

The chain recombines TRBV6-1 with TRBJ2-5; perhaps TRBD1 as D (5 bases). CDR1 MNHNS and CDR2 SASEGT come from the germline V gene. Between the trimmed V and J ends, which lost 3 bases and 5 bases, there was a span of 10 bases. CDR3 size: 13 residues. The CDR3 coding sequence is TGTGCCAGCAGTGACCAGGGTGGGGAGACCCAGTACTTC. The encoded protein is CASSDQGGETQYF.

CDR3 sequence: CASSLGPGTETNYGYTF. The CDR3 DNA is TGTGCCAGCAGCTTAGGGCCCGGGACGGAAACTAACTATGGCTACACCTTC. J is TRBJ1-2 and V is TRBV7-2; the D gene is possibly TRBD1 (5 bases). The CDR3 has 17 amino acids. Germline V gene sequence: CDR1 SGHTA, CDR2 FQGNSA. The V gene lost 1 base and the J gene lost 0 bases, with 15 bases spanning the gap.

CDR3 residues: CASSLSATGGEETQYF. In DNA, the CDR3 is TGTGCCAGCAGCTTGTCTGCTACCGGGGGGGAGGAGACCCAGTACTTC. The gene calls are TRBV7-8 and TRBJ2-5; TRBD2 agrees at 8 bases. From germline, CDR1 is SGHVS and CDR2 FQNEAQ. Germline trimming cut 3 bases from V and 5 bases from J; bases unmatched to any gene: 11. The CDR3 has 16 residues.

V and J are TRBV4-3 and TRBJ1-1, with D perhaps TRBD1 (6 bases). Germline loops: CDR1 LGHNA, CDR2 YSLEER. The CDR3 runs 15 residues. Trimming removed 0 bases from V and 4 bases from J, with 12 bases in between. CDR3 region: CASSQELGGGTEAFF. As DNA, the CDR3 is TGCGCCAGCAGCCAAGAGTTGGGAGGGGGCACTGAAGCTTTCTTT.

The gene calls are TRBV7-7 and TRBJ2-3, with D tentatively TRBD1 or TRBD2 (5 bases each). The germline V gene encodes CDR1 SSHAT and CDR2 FNYEAQ (reference sequence). The CDR3 contains 16 residues. Deletions cut 5 bases from V and 1 base from J, with 16 bases between. CDR3 DNA: TGTGCCAGCAGCCCCGCCGTCGGGGCAGGCACAGATACGCAGTATTTT. This sequence encodes CASSPAVGAGTDTQYF. The variable domain in full, with the rest retrieved from reference TRBV7-7 and TRBJ2-3, is GAGVSQSPRYKVTKRGQDVTLRCDPISSHATLYWYQQALGQGPEFLTYFNYEAQPDKSGLPSDRFSAERPEGSISTLTIQRTEQRDSAMYRCASSPAVGAGTDTQYFGPGTRLTVL.

This sequence joins TRBV19 and TRBJ1-2, with a weak D call TRBD1 (5 bases). The V end was cut by 7 bases, the J end by 2 bases, with 11 bases between. There are 13 residues in the CDR3. Germline V lookup: CDR1 LNHDA, CDR2 SQIVND (reference sequence). CDR3 sequence: CASMGTRNYGYTF. In DNA form, the CDR3 reads TGTGCCAGTATGGGGACCAGAAACTATGGCTACACCTTC. Full variable domain (rest looked up from reference TRBV19 and TRBJ1-2): DGGITQSPKYLFRKEGQNVTLSCEQNLNHDAMYWYRQDPGQGLRLIYYSQIVNDFQKGDIAEGYSVSREKKESFPLTVTSAQKNPTAFYLCASMGTRNYGYTFGSGTRLTVV.

The sample holds a few counts of this clone. This chain uses TRBV28 with TRBJ1-3; 7 bases align to TRBD1. Per germline, CDR1 MDHEN and CDR2 SYDVKM. V dropped 5 bases and J dropped 4; count of bases not matched to a gene: 8. This CDR3 region has 15 residues. The CDR3 region has the DNA TGTGCCAGCAGTCCGACAGGGTGGGCCGGAAACACCATATATTTT. Protein product: CASSPTGWAGNTIYF.

The rearrangement uses TRBV6-2 or TRBV6-3 and TRBJ2-5; TRBD1 or TRBD2 may be the D gene (5 bases each). CDR1 is MNHEY, CDR2 SVGEGT, per germline. This CDR3 comprises 15 residues. The ends were cut back, 6 bases at V and 2 bases at J, with 16 bases in the middle. CDR3 region: CASSSRDRSQETQYF. DNA of the CDR3: TGTGCCAGCAGCTCCAGGGACCGTAGTCAAGAGACCCAGTACTTC.

The rearrangement joins TRBV5-1 to TRBJ1-3; TRBD1 might be the D (5 bases). Looked up from germline, CDR1 is SGHRS and CDR2 is YFSETQ. V lost 0 bases, J lost 0 bases, and 13 bases lay in between. CDR3 length: 17 amino acids. The CDR3 bases are TGCGCCAGCAGCTTGGTAGGGGATATGAGCTCTGGAAACACCATATATTTT. Its protein is CASSLVGDMSSGNTIYF.